Listed below are T cell receptor beta chains from one sample, sequenced in a study of shared clonotypes between healthy human individuals. Measured with immunoSEQ multiplex PCR; TCRdb has only the in-frame clones, and not every one. The table shows about a million clones, with approximately 80% occurring only once. Sequenced input: memory CD4+ T cells sorted from blood. These receptors were taken from a man between 18 and 29 years old in good health. Each CDR3 is given with its conserved first and last residue. D genes are given only for firm matches. Clone size is not always given. Where it is, it says once, few, many or a class for expanded clones.

.,TRBJ1-2,.,TRBV5-4,CASSPDGNYGYTF,TGTGCCAGCAGCCCTGACGGTAACTATGGCTACACCTTC
.,TRBJ2-7,.,TRBV14,CASSQAASTKQYF,TGTGCCAGCAGCCAAGCCGCATCTACGAAGCAGTACTTC
.,TRBJ1-4,TRBD1,TRBV28,CASSPDRGGEKLFF,TGTGCCAGCAGTCCGGACAGGGGCGGGGAAAAACTGTTTTTT
.,TRBJ2-3,TRBD2,TRBV11-2,CASRRGLVSYF,TGTGCCAGCAGAAGGGGACTAGTGTCGTATTTT
.,TRBJ1-1,.,TRBV14,CASSPHLNTEAFF,TGTGCCAGCAGCCCACACTTGAACACTGAAGCTTTCTTT
.,TRBJ2-7,TRBD1,TRBV11-2,CASSPLGTAAGEQYF,TGTGCCAGCAGCCCCCTTGGGACAGCTGCTGGGGAGCAGTACTTC
.,TRBJ2-1,.,TRBV9,CASSVASSGEQFF,TGTGCCAGCAGCGTAGCGTCCAGCGGTGAGCAGTTCTTC
many,TRBJ2-3,.,TRBV18,CASSPPVGGSTDTQYF,TGTGCCAGCTCACCACCGGTTGGCGGCAGCACAGATACGCAGTATTTT
.,TRBJ1-6,TRBD1,TRBV19,CASSILQGNSPLHF,TGTGCCAGTAGTATCTTACAGGGGAATTCACCCCTCCACTTT
few,TRBJ1-3,.,TRBV9,CASSVEGGGLAGNTIYF,TGTGCCAGCAGCGTAGAAGGTGGGGGGCTTGCTGGAAACACCATATATTTT
once,TRBJ1-4,.,TRBV5-1,CASKGGPTNEKLFF,TGCGCCAGCAAGGGGGGCCCAACTAATGAAAAACTGTTTTTT
.,TRBJ2-3,TRBD2,TRBV29-1,CSVVPREVRDTQYF,TGCAGCGTTGTCCCGCGGGAGGTCAGGGATACGCAGTATTTT
once,TRBJ2-3,.,TRBV27,CASSPISGPTDTQYF,TGTGCCAGCAGTCCTATATCAGGTCCCACAGATACGCAGTATTTT
.,TRBJ2-1,TRBD2,TRBV27,CASSLFTGGPVHEQFF,TGTGCCAGCAGTTTATTTACGGGAGGGCCTGTGCATGAGCAGTTCTTC
.,TRBJ2-1,.,TRBV18,CASSPPNEAYNEQFF,TGTGCCAGCTCACCACCGAATGAGGCCTACAATGAGCAGTTCTTC
.,TRBJ2-1,TRBD2,TRBV19,CASLEGSGSLGEQFF,TGTGCCAGTCTCGAGGGTAGCGGGAGTCTCGGTGAGCAGTTCTTC
.,TRBJ1-1,.,TRBV5-6,CASSFSTVNTEAFF,TGTGCCAGCAGCTTTTCGACGGTGAACACTGAAGCTTTCTTT
.,TRBJ2-3,.,TRBV5-8,CASSLVQTWSQYF,TGTGCCAGCAGCTTGGTCCAAACGTGGTCTCAGTATTTT
.,TRBJ1-5,.,TRBV21-1,CASSTGTGINQPQHF,TGTGCCAGCAGCACCGGGACGGGTATTAATCAGCCCCAGCATTTT
.,TRBJ1-6,.,TRBV5-1,CASSSGGPLSPLHF,TGCGCCAGCAGCTCCGGGGGCCCCCTTTCACCCCTCCACTTT